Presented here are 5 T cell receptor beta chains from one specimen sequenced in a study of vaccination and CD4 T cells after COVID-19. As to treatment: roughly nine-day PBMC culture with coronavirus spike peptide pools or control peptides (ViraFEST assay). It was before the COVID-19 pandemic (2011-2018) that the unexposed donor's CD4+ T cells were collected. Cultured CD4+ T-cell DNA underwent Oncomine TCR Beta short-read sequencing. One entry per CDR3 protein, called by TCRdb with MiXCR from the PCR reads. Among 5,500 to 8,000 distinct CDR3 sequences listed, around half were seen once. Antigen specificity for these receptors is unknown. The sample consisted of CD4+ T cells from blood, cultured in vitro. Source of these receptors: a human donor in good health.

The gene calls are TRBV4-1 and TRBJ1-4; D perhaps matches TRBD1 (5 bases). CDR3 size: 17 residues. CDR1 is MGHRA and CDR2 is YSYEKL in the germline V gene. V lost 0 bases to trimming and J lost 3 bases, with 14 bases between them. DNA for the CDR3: TGCGCCAGCAGCCAAGATACAGGTCTTGGGGCTAATGAAAAACTGTTTTTT. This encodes CASSQDTGLGANEKLFF.

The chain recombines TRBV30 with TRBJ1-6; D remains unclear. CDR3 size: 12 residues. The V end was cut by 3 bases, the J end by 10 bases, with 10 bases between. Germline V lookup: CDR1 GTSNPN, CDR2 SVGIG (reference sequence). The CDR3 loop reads CAWSADPSPLHF. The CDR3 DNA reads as TGTGCCTGGAGCGCGGACCCGTCACCCCTCCACTTT.

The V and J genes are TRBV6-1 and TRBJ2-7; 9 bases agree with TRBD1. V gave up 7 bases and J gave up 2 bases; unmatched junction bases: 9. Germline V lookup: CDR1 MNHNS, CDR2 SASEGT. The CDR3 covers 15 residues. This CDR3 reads CASNSMRTGAYEQYF. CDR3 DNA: TGTGCCAGCAATTCTATGAGGACAGGGGCCTACGAGCAGTACTTC.

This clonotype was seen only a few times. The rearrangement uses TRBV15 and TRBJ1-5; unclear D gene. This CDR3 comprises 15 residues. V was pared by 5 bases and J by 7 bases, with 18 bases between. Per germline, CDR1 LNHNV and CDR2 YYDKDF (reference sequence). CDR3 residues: CATSSEFGDSQPQHF. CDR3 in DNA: TGTGCCACCAGCTCCGAGTTCGGGGATAGCCAGCCCCAGCATTTT.

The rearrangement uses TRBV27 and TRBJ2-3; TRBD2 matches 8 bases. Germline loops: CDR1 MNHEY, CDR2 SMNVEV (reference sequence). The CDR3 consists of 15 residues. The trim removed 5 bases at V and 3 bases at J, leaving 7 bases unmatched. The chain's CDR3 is CASSPGGGHTDTQYF. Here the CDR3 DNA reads TGTGCCAGCAGTCCCGGCGGGGGGCATACAGATACGCAGTATTTT.